This T cell receptor (beta chain) appears in the sequencing data of a study of blood T cell repertoires in COVID-19. Across the study: COVID-19 samples, acute and convalescent, were from the United States, Italy and Spain. The cDNA or gDNA used as material had been derived from T cells, B-cell-depleted T cells, or PBMCs.

This table comes from immunoSEQ multiplex PCR, and its TCRdb copy is limited to in-frame clones, with some not included. This table holds 260,000 or so clones, 88% found once. Per germline, CDR1 LGHDT and CDR2 YNNKEL (reference sequence). This CDR3 contains 14 residues. Trimming shortened V by 3 bases and J by 7 bases, and 15 bases separated the two germline ends. This TCR derives from a human donor in a cohort sampled during active COVID-19. The chain joins TRBV3-1 (or the pseudogene TRBV3-2) to TRBJ1-2; perhaps TRBD1 as D (6 bases). The sample consisted of peripheral blood. The CDR3 loop reads CASSQGGRGGGYTF. CDR3 coding DNA: TGTGCCAGCAGCCAGGGGGGGCGCGGGGGTGGCTACACCTTC.